The 8 T cell receptor beta chains presented below share a single source sample, sequenced in a study of T cell responses to AZD1222 COVID-19 vaccine. The repertoire was sequenced with immunoSEQ multiplex PCR; TCRdb's copy has only in-frame clones and lacks some. The sample carries roughly 180,000 clones, about 90% recorded once. The specimen was peripheral blood, collected on day 0 of AZD1222 vaccination. The receptors come from an adult in good health.

The CDR3 region is CASNFGARNTEAFF. The CDR3 nucleotides are TGTGCCAGTAATTTCGGGGCAAGGAACACTGAAGCTTTCTTT. This sequence joins TRBV19 and TRBJ1-1, with a tentative D call TRBD1 (5 bases). Between the trimmed V and J ends, which lost 7 bases and 1 base, there was a span of 13 bases. This CDR3 has 14 amino acids. The germline V gene encodes CDR1 LNHDA and CDR2 SQIVND (reference sequence). The entire variable domain, with the rest obtained from reference TRBV19 and TRBJ1-1, is as follows: DGGITQSPKYLFRKEGQNVTLSCEQNLNHDAMYWYRQDPGQGLRLIYYSQIVNDFQKGDIAEGYSVSREKKESFPLTVTSAQKNPTAFYLCASNFGARNTEAFFGQGTRLTVV.

V is TRBV7-9 and J is TRBJ1-4; perhaps TRBD1 as D (6 bases). Germline lookup yields CDR1 SEHNR and CDR2 FQNEAQ (reference sequence). This CDR3 contains 15 residues. V was cut by 5 bases and J by 4 bases, with 14 bases left in between. The CDR3 DNA sequence: TGTGCCAGCAGCATACCCACAGGGAGTAATGAAAAACTGTTTTTT. This gives the protein CASSIPTGSNEKLFF.

This sequence joins TRBV30 and TRBJ2-1; D unresolved. V was pared by 0 bases and J by 0 bases, with 6 bases between. The CDR3 contains 14 residues. Germline V gene sequence: CDR1 GTSNPN, CDR2 SVGIG (reference sequence). The CDR3 nucleotides read TGTGCCTGGAGTGTCCGGAGCTCCTACAATGAGCAGTTCTTC. It specifies CAWSVRSSYNEQFF.

This clone was found a few times. The gene calls are TRBV2 and TRBJ1-3, with a possible D match to TRBD1 (5 bases). The germline V gene has CDR1 SNHLY and CDR2 FYNNEI. There are 15 residues in the CDR3. Trimming removed 0 bases at V and 4 bases at J, with 10 bases between. The CDR3 sequence: CASSEARAGGNTIYF. The CDR3 DNA reads as TGTGCCAGCAGTGAAGCGAGGGCAGGGGGAAACACCATATATTTT.

The rearrangement joins TRBV27 to TRBJ2-7; the D is unclear. This CDR3 has 14 amino acids. Germline CDR1 is MNHEY and CDR2 is SMNVEV (reference sequence). Trimming left V 6 bases short and J 5 bases short, with 17 bases between. In nucleotides, the CDR3 is TGTGCCAGCAGGGTAATTACAGCGACTCACGAGCAGTACTTC. Translated, it gives CASRVITATHEQYF.

This clone was counted between two and nine times. The V gene is TRBV5-1, the J gene TRBJ1-6; D possibly corresponds to TRBD1 (5 bases). Germline V CDR1 and CDR2: SGHRS, YFSETQ. There are 14 residues in the CDR3. V lost 1 base, J lost 8 bases, and 10 bases lay in between. The CDR3 is CASSLSRADSPLHF. The DNA of the CDR3 is TGCGCCAGCAGCTTGTCCAGGGCTGATTCACCCCTCCACTTT. The variable domain in full, completed from reference TRBV5-1 and TRBJ1-6, reads KAGVTQTPRYLIKTRGQQVTLSCSPISGHRSVSWYQQTPGQGLQFLFEYFSETQRNKGNFPGRFSGRQFSNSRSEMNVSTLELGDSALYLCASSLSRADSPLHFGNGTRLTVT.

The chain couples TRBV4-1 to TRBJ1-4; no definite D call. Trimming stripped 1 base from V and 12 bases from J, with 6 bases between. There are 11 residues in the CDR3. CDR1 is MGHRA and CDR2 is YSYEKL in the germline V gene. CDR3 sequence reads: CASSQAGELFF. The CDR3 coding sequence is TGCGCCAGCAGCCAAGCGGGAGAACTGTTTTTT.

This rearrangement joins TRBV20-1 to TRBJ1-2; no clear D gene. Germline assignment: CDR1 DFQATT and CDR2 SNEGSKA (reference sequence). The V and J ends lost 6 bases and 12 bases respectively, with 17 bases between them. This CDR3 is 11 amino acids long. The CDR3 region is CSALVPRSNTF. Here the CDR3 DNA reads TGCAGTGCCCTCGTCCCCCGCTCGAACACCTTC.